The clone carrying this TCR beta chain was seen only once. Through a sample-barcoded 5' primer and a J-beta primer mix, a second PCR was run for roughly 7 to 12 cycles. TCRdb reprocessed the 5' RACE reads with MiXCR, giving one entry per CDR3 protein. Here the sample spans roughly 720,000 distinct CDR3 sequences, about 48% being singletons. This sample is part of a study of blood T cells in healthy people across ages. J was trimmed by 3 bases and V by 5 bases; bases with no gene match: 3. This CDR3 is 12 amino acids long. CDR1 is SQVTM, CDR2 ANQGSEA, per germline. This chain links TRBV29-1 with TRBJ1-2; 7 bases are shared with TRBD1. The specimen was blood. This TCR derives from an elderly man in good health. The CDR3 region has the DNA TGCAGCGTTAGGGGGACAGACTATGGCTACACCTTC. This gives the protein CSVRGTDYGYTF.